This T cell receptor (beta chain) was captured by sequencing in a study of cytomegalovirus exposure and HLA in healthy donors. Study outcomes and limitations: Previously analyzed data showed that most TCR beta V segments were productive at a frequency of about 87% or about 30%. It was assumed in the presence/absence analyses that sequencing depth was roughly uniform across donors.

Trimming took 1 base from V and 8 from J, leaving 17 bases between them. The germline CDR1 and CDR2 sequences are SGHAT and FQNNGV. The CDR3 has 16 residues. The study sampled nominally healthy donors, though unrecorded immune exposures were likely. PCR employed 60 Vbeta and 13 Jbeta primers. In the source study's methods: An analysis that came later counted some 85 million unique TCR beta chains, around 12 million shared. The assay was immunoSEQ multiplex PCR, and TCRdb's table has in-frame clones only and misses some. The DNA gave D and trimming, while V, J and clone size come from that table. The sample lists roughly 83,000 clones; 70% to 75% were seen once. On this clone: The antigen is unknown.

The sequence was collected from a man aged 55 to 70 in good health and CMV-seronegative. The chain uses TRBV11-2 and TRBJ1-4, with D possibly TRBD1 on 5 matching bases. Specimen: PBMCs. This CDR3 reads CASSLVFPGGGEKLFF. CDR3 coding DNA: TGTGCCAGCAGCTTAGTTTTTCCCGGGGGAGGCGAAAAACTGTTTTTT.